This entry concerns a single T cell receptor (beta chain). RNA amounts of about 0.5 to 1 ug underwent reverse transcription with random hexamers. Amplification of TCR beta CDR3 used immunoSEQ multiplex PCR across 54 Vbeta and 13 Jbeta. TCRdb recomputed calls from the immunoSEQ multiplex PCR reads with MiXCR, one row per CDR3 protein. The sample lists some 190,000 distinct CDR3 sequences, approximately 95% occurring once. Controls were drawn from healthy donors and were matched for age and sex. This record belongs to a study of CD8 T cells in Susac syndrome. V was trimmed by 2 bases and J by 2 bases, leaving 10 bases between them. The CDR3 spans 13 residues. CDR1 is GTSNPN and CDR2 is SVGIG in the germline V gene (reference sequence).

The receptor was isolated from a human donor in good health. This sequence joins TRBV30 and TRBJ2-7, with unresolved D. The sequenced material came from CD4+ T cells from PBMCs. The CDR3 here is CAWSKGSPYEQYF. CDR3 bases: TGTGCCTGGAGTAAAGGCAGCCCCTACGAGCAGTACTTC.